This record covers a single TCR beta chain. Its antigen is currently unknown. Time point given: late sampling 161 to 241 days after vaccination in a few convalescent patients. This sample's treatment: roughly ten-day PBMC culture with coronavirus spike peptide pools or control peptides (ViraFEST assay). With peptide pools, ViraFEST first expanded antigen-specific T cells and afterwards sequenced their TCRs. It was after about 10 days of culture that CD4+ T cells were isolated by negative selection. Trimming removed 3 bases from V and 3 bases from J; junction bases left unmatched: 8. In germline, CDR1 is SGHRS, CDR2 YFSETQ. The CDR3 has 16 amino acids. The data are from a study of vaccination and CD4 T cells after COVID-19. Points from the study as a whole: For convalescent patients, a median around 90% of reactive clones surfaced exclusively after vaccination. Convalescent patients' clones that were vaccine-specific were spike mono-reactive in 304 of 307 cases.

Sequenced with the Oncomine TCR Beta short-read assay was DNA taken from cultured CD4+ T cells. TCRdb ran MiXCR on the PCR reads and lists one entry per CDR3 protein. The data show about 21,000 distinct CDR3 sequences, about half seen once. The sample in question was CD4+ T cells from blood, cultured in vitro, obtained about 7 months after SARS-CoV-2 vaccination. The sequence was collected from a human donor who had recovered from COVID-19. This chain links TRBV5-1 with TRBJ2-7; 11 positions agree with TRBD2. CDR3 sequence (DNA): TGCGCCAGCAGCTCAAGGACTAGCGGGCTAAACTACGAGCAGTACTTC. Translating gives CASSSRTSGLNYEQYF.